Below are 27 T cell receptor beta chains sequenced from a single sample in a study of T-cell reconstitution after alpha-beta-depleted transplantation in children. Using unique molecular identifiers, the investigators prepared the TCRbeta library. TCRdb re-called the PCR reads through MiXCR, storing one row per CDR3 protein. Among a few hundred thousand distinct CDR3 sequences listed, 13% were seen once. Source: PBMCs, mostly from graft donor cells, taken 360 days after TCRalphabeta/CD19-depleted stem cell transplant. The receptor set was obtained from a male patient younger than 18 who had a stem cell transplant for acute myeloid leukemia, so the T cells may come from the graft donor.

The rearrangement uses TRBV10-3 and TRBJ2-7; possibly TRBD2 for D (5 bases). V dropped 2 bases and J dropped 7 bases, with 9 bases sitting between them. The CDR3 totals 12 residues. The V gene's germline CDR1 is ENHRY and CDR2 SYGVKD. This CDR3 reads CAISEPAGEQYF. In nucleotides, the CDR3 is TGTGCCATCAGTGAGCCCGCGGGTGAGCAGTACTTC.

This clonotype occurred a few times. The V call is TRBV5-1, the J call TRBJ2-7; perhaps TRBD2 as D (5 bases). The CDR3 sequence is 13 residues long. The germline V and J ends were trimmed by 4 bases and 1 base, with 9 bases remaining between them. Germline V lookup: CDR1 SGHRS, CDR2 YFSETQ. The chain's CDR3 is CASSEGRSYEQYF. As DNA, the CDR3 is TGCGCCAGCAGCGAGGGCAGGTCCTACGAGCAGTACTTC.

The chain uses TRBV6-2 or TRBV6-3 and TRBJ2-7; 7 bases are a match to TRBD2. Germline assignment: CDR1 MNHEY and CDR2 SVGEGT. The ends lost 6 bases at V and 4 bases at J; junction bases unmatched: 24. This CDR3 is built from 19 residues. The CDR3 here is CASRKGRETLLARPYEQYF. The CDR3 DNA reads TGTGCCAGCAGAAAAGGACGGGAAACCTTACTAGCGAGGCCGTACGAGCAGTACTTC.

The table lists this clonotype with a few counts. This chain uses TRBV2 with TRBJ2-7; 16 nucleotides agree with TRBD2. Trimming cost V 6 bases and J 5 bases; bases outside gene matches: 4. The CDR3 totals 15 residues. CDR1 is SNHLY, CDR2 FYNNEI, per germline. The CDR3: CASSAGTSGRDEQYF. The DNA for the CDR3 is TGTGCCAGCAGCGCCGGGACTAGCGGGAGGGACGAGCAGTACTTC.

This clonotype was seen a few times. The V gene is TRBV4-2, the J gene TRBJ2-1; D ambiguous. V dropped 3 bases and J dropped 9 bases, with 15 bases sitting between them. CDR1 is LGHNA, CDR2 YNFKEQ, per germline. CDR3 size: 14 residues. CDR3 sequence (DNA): TGTGCCAGCAGCCACCTTCCAGGAGCTCTTGAGCAGTTCTTC. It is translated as CASSHLPGALEQFF.

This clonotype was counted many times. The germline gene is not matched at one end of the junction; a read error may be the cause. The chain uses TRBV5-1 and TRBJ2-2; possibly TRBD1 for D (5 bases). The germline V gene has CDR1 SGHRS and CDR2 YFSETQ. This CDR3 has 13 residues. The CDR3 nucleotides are TGTGCCAGCAGCTTAGAAGGGGCCGGGGAGCTGTTTTTT. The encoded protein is CASSLEGAGELFF.

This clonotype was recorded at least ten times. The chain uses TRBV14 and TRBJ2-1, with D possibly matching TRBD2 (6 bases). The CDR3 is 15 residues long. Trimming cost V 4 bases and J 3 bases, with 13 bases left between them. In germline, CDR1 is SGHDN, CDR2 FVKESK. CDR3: CASSRPSVFYNEQFF. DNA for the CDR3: TGTGCCAGCAGCCGTCCTAGCGTATTCTACAATGAGCAGTTCTTC.

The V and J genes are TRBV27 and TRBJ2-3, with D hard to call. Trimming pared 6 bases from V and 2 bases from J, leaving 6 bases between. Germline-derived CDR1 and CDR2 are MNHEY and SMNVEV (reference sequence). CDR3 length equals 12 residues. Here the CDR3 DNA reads TGTGCCAGCAGAAAATACACAGATACGCAGTATTTT. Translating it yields CASRKYTDTQYF.

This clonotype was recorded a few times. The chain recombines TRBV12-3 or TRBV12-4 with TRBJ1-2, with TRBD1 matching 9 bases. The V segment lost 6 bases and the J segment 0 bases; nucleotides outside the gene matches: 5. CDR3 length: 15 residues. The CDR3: CASRMGQGSNYGYTF. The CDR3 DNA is TGTGCCAGCAGAATGGGACAGGGTTCTAACTATGGCTACACCTTC.

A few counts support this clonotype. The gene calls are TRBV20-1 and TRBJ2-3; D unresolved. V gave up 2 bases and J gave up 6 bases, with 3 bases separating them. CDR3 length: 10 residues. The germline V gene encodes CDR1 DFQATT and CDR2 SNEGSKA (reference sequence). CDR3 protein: CSARSDTQYF. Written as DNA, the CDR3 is TGCAGTGCTAGATCCGATACGCAGTATTTT.

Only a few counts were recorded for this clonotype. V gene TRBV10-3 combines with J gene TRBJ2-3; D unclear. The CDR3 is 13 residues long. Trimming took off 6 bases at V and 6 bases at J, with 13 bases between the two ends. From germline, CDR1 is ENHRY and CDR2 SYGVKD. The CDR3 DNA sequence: TGTGCCATCAGCCTCCAGGTGGGGGATACGCAGTATTTT. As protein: CAISLQVGDTQYF.

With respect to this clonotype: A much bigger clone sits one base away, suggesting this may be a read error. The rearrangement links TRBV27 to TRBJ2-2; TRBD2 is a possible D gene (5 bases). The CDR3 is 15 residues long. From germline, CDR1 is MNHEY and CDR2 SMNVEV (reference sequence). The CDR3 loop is CASSRVDSNTGELLF. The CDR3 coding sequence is TGTGCCAGCAGCCGAGTAGATTCGAACACCGGGGAGCTGCTTTTT.

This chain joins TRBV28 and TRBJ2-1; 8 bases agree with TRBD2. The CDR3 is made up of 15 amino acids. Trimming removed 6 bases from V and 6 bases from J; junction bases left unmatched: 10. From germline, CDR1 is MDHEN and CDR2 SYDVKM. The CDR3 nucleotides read TGTGCCAGCAGGAAAGAACGGGAGGGACCCAATGAGCAGTTCTTC. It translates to CASRKEREGPNEQFF.

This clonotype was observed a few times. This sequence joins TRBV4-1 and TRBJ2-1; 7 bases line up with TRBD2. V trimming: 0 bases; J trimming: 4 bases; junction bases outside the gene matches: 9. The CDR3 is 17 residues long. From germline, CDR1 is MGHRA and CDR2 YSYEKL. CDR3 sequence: CASSQDLVGEGYNEQFF. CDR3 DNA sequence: TGCGCCAGCAGCCAAGATCTGGTAGGGGAGGGTTACAATGAGCAGTTCTTC.

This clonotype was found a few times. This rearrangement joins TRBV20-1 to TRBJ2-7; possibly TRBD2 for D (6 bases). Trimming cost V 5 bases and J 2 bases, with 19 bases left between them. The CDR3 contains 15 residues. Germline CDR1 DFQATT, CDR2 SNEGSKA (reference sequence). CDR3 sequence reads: CSASRGGAGPYEQYF. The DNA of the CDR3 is TGCAGTGCTTCCCGGGGAGGAGCGGGCCCCTACGAGCAGTACTTC.

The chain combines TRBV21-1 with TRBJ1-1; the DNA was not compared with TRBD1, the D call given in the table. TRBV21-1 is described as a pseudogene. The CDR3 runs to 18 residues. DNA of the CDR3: TGTGCCAGCAGCACACAAGGACAGGGATCCCGATTTAACACTGAAGCTTTCTTT. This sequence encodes CASSTQGQGSRFNTEAFF.

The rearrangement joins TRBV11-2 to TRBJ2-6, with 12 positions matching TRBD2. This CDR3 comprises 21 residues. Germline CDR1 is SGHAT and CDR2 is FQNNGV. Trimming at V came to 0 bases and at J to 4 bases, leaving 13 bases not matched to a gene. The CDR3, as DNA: TGTGCCAGCAGCTTAGATCGTCCTAGCGGGAGGGCCGCGGAAGGGGCCAACGTCCTGACTTTC. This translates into CASSLDRPSGRAAEGANVLTF.

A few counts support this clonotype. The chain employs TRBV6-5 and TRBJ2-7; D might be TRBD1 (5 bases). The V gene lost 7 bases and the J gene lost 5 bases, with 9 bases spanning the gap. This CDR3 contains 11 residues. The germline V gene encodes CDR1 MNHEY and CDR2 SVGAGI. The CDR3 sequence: CASKRGHEQYF. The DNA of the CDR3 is TGTGCCAGCAAAAGGGGCCACGAGCAGTACTTC.

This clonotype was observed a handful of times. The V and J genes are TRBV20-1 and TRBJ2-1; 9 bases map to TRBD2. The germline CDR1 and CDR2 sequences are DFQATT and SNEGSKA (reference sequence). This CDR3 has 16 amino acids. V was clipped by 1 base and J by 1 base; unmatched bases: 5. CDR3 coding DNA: TGCAGTGCTAGAGTCCTTCTAGCGGGATCCTACAATGAGCAGTTCTTC. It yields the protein CSARVLLAGSYNEQFF.

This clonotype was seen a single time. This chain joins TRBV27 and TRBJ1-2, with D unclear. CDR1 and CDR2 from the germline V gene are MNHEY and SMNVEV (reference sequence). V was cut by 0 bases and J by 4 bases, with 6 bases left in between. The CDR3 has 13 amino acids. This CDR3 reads CASSLSGFYGYTF. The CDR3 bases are TGTGCCAGCAGTTTATCGGGCTTCTATGGCTACACCTTC.

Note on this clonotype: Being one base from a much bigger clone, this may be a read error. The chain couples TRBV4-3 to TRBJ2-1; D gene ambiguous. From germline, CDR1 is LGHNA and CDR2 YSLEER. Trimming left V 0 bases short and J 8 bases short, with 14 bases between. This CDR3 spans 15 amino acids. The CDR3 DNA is TGCGCCAGCAGCCAAGAGGTGTCCTTTTACGATGAGCAGTTCTTC. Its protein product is CASSQEVSFYDEQFF.

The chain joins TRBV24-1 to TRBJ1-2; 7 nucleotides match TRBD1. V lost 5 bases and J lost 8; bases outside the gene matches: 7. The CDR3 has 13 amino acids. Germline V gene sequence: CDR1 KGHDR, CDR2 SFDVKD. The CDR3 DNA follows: TGTGCCACCAGTGGACAGGGAGAGCGGGGCTACACCTTC. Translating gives CATSGQGERGYTF.

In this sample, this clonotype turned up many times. The CDR3 loop reads CAISNLGLQDYEQYF. The CDR3 DNA is TGTGCCATCAGTAACCTTGGACTCCAAGACTACGAGCAGTACTTC. This chain joins TRBV10-3 and TRBJ2-7, with D possibly matching TRBD2 (5 bases). Per the germline V gene, CDR1 is ENHRY and CDR2 is SYGVKD. The CDR3 extends over 15 amino acids. Between the trimmed V and J ends, which lost 5 bases and 3 bases, there was a span of 17 bases.

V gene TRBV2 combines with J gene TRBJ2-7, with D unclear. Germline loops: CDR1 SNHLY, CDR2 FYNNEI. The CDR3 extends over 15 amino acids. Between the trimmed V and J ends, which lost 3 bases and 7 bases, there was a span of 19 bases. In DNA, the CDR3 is TGTGCCAGCAGTGATCTGGGCGGTGGGCTACGGGAGCAGTACTTC. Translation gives CASSDLGGGLREQYF.

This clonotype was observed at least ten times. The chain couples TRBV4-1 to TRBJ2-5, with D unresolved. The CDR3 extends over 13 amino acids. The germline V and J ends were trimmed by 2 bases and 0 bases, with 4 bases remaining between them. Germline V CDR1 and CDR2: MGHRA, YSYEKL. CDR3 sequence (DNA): TGCGCCAGCAGCCAACTCAACCAAGAGACCCAGTACTTC. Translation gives CASSQLNQETQYF.

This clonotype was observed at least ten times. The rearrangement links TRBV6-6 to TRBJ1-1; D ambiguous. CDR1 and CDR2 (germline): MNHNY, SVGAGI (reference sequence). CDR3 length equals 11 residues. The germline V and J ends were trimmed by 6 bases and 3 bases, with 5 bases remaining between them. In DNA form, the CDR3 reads TGTGCCAGCAGAATGGACACTGAAGCTTTCTTT. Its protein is CASRMDTEAFF.

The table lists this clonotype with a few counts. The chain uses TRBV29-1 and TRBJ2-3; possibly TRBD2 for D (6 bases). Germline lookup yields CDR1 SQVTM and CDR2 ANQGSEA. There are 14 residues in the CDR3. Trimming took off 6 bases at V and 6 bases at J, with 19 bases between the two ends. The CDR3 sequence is CSVGSSARGDTQYF. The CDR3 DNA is TGCAGCGTGGGATCTAGCGCAAGAGGGGATACGCAGTATTTT.